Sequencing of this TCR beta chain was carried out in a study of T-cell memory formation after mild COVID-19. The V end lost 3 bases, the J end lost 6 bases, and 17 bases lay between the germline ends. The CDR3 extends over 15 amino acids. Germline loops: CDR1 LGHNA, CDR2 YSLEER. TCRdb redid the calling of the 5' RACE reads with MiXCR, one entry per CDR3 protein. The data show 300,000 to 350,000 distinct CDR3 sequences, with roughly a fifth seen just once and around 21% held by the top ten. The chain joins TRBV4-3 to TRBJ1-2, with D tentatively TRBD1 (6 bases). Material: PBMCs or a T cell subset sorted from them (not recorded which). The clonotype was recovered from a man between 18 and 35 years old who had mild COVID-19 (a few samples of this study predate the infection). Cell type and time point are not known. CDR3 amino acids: CASSHPGGARDGYTF. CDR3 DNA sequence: TGCGCCAGCAGCCATCCGGGGGGGGCGCGGGATGGCTACACCTTC.